The following is a TCR beta chain sequence with its context. Its cognate antigen is unknown. The CDR3 contains 13 residues. Germline CDR1 and CDR2: GTSNPN and SVGIG (reference sequence). The V end lost 5 bases, the J end lost 9 bases, and 14 bases lay between the germline ends. This table comes from immunoSEQ multiplex PCR, and its TCRdb copy is limited to in-frame clones, with some not included. The sample consists of 75,000 to 80,000 clones, around 87% of them appearing once. The investigators sampled blood at baseline, at cycle 4 day 1, and at cycle 7 day 1. The data belong to a study of OX40 agonist ivuxolimab in advanced cancers. For the study at large: People who had prior anti-PD-1, anti-PD-L1 or anti-CTLA-4 therapy could take part, and roughly 44% had some.

Notes on the study in general: Among the lowest levels of clonal expansion were found in partial responders at 0.1-3.0 mg/kg. At 0.1 to 3.0 mg/kg, clonal expansion of CD4+ and CD8+ blood T cells had occurred by week 6.

Sample: CD4+ or CD8+ T cells sorted from blood, taken in a trial of the OX40 agonist ivuxolimab. The rearrangement joins TRBV30 to TRBJ1-6; TRBD1 is a possible D gene (5 bases). The clonotype comes from an adult with an advanced solid tumor such as melanoma, head and neck, liver or kidney cancer. CDR3 DNA sequence: TGTGCCTGGTGGCGGGACCCAGGTTCACCCCTCCACTTT. Its protein is CAWWRDPGSPLHF.